The 17 T cell receptor beta chains below come from one sample, sequenced in a study of esophageal squamous cell carcinoma under preoperative chemotherapy. The time point: after preoperative PTX-NDP chemotherapy. TCRdb re-called the PCR reads with MiXCR, one entry per CDR3 protein. There are about 32,000 distinct CDR3 sequences in the sample; approximately 55% occur only once, and approximately 25% lies in the top ten. The sample here was taken from a patient given preoperative chemotherapy. These receptors were taken from a human donor with esophageal squamous cell carcinoma. The donor label of this sample is uncertain.

In regard to this clonotype: Germline is not matched at one junction end, which may reflect a read error. This chain joins TRBV7-8 and TRBJ2-2; TRBD1 is a possible D gene (5 bases). CDR1 is SGHVS and CDR2 is FQNEAQ in the germline V gene. The CDR3 runs to 13 residues. The CDR3 region has the DNA TGTGCCAGCCAGGCGGTAAGCACAGGTGCGCTGTATTTT. Translation gives CASQAVSTGALYF. Full variable domain (rest looked up from reference TRBV7-8 and TRBJ2-2): GAGVSQSPRYKVAKRGQDVALRCDPISGHVSLFWYQQALGQGPEFLTYFQNEAQLDKSGLPSDRFFAERPEGSVSTLKIQRTQQEDSAVYLCASQAVSTGALYFGEGSRLTVL.

The rearrangement uses TRBV27 and TRBJ2-1; the D is unclear. Trimming cost V 8 bases and J 6 bases, with 14 bases left between them. Germline CDR1 and CDR2: MNHEY and SMNVEV (reference sequence). The CDR3 runs to 13 residues. CDR3 DNA sequence: TGTGCCAGCTGGTCGAGAGACACCAATGAGCAGTTCTTC. This gives the protein CASWSRDTNEQFF.

This sequence joins TRBV24-1 and TRBJ2-1; D is unresolved. This CDR3 is 11 amino acids long. Trimming stripped 6 bases from V and 7 bases from J, with 6 bases between. From germline, CDR1 is KGHDR and CDR2 SFDVKD. The CDR3 DNA is TGTGCCACCAGTTTCCTTAATGAGCAGTTCTTC. Translating gives CATSFLNEQFF.

This clonotype is deemed medium-sized. The rearrangement joins TRBV7-3 to TRBJ2-3; no firm D call. Between the trimmed V and J ends, which lost 0 bases and 2 bases, there was a span of 9 bases. CDR3 length: 15 amino acids. Per germline, CDR1 SGHTA and CDR2 FQGTGA. DNA for the CDR3: TGTGCCAGCAGCTTAACTAGCCATCCCACAGATACGCAGTATTTT. This encodes CASSLTSHPTDTQYF. Drawing the rest from reference TRBV7-3 and TRBJ2-3, the complete variable domain is GAGVSQTPSNKVTEKGKYVELRCDPISGHTALYWYRQSLGQGPEFLIYFQGTGAADDSGLPNDRFFAVRPEGSVSTLKIQRTERGDSAVYLCASSLTSHPTDTQYFGPGTRLTVL.

As for this clonotype: A junction boundary mismatches the germline segment, possibly from a read error. The chain has TRBV11-1 and TRBJ2-5; the match to TRBD2 covers 7 bases. Germline CDR1 SGHAT, CDR2 FQDESV (reference sequence). The CDR3 sequence is 12 residues long. Here the CDR3 reads CASSLVGGTWFF. The CDR3 DNA reads TGTGCCAGCAGCTTAGTGGGGGGGACCTGGTTCTTC.

The chain carries TRBV6-1 and TRBJ2-4, with 9 bases that match TRBD2. From germline, CDR1 is MNHNS and CDR2 SASEGT. CDR3 size: 14 residues. As DNA, the CDR3 is TGTGCGAGCCGTGGGGGACTAGCCCACGATACGCAGTACTTC. It codes for CASRGGLAHDTQYF.

This clonotype has at least ten counts. The rearrangement uses TRBV7-9 and TRBJ2-5, with 13 bases aligning to TRBD2. The tail of the sequence fits TRBJ2-7 better, so the J call may be wrong. CDR1 is SEHNR and CDR2 is FQNEAQ in the germline V gene (reference sequence). CDR3 size: 20 residues. The CDR3 loop reads CASSLARTSGGPYGTYEQYF. CDR3 sequence (DNA): TGTGCCAGCAGCTTAGCCCGGACTAGCGGGGGACCCTACGGAACCTACGAGCAGTACTTC.

This clonotype showed up many times. The chain is built from TRBV12-3 or TRBV12-4 and TRBJ2-1; 12 bases align to TRBD2. Trimming at V came to 4 bases and at J to 7 bases, leaving 8 bases not matched to a gene. The CDR3 has 16 amino acids. This chain's CDR3 is CASSSTLAGGFNEQFF. The DNA for the CDR3 is TGTGCCAGCAGTTCCACTCTAGCGGGGGGGTTTAATGAGCAGTTCTTC.

Concerning this clonotype: One junction end does not reproduce the germline sequence, and a read error may be involved. This sequence joins TRBV12-3 or TRBV12-4 and TRBJ2-3, with TRBD2 as a possible D gene (6 bases). This CDR3 has 16 amino acids. The CDR3 reads CASRASGRGAKDTQYF. In DNA, the CDR3 is TGTGCCAGCCGCGCCTCGGGGCGGGGCGCCAAAGACACGCAGTACTTT.

The V call is TRBV7-2, the J call TRBJ2-3; possible D gene TRBD2, 6 bases. Per germline, CDR1 SGHTA and CDR2 FQGNSA. Trimming took off 3 bases at V and 6 bases at J, with 16 bases between the two ends. CDR3 length equals 15 residues. CDR3 protein: CASSLGPGVQDTQYF. The CDR3 DNA sequence: TGTGCCAGCAGCTTGGGGCCGGGAGTCCAGGATACGCAGTATTTT.

The chain combines TRBV24-1 with TRBJ2-5, with 7 bases that match TRBD1. The germline V gene encodes CDR1 KGHDR and CDR2 SFDVKD. With V trimmed by 5 bases and J by 3 bases, 8 bases remained unmatched. The CDR3 consists of 15 residues. As DNA, the CDR3 is TGTGCCACCAGTGGGCTGGAAACAGGGGAAGAGACCCAGTACTTC. Translated: CATSGLETGEETQYF.

Details on this clonotype: At one end the junction does not follow the germline gene, possibly because of a read error. The rearrangement uses TRBV7-2 and TRBJ2-5, with 8 bases that match TRBD1. Germline V lookup: CDR1 SGHTA, CDR2 FQGNSA. The CDR3 extends over 15 amino acids. The CDR3 DNA sequence: TGTGCCAGCAGCTGGGGTGGGACAGGACAAGCGACCCAATATTTC. Encoded protein: CASSWGGTGQATQYF.

The chain combines TRBV7-8 with TRBJ2-1; 7 bases line up with TRBD2. The J call may be wrong; the DNA end is better matched by TRBJ2-7. Germline assignment: CDR1 SGHVS and CDR2 FQNEAQ. This CDR3 has 17 amino acids. The CDR3 reads CASSLAFGGSSSYEQYF. CDR3 DNA sequence: TGTGCCAGCAGCTTAGCGTTTGGCGGGAGCAGCTCCTACGAGCAGTACTTC.

Notes on this clonotype: Just one base apart from a much larger clone, this may be a read error. The chain uses TRBV6-2 or TRBV6-3 and TRBJ2-1; 10 positions agree with TRBD2. The DNA end favors TRBJ2-7, so the J call may be wrong. The CDR3 spans 15 residues. Per germline, CDR1 MNHEY and CDR2 SVGEGT. CDR3 amino acids: CASSLLSGGANEQYF. CDR3 bases: TGTGCCAGCAGTTTATTAAGCGGGGGGGCGAATGAGCAGTACTTC.

This clonotype has just a few counts. The germline gene is not matched at one end of the junction; a read error may be the cause. J is TRBJ2-3 and V is TRBV11-1; D uncertain. CDR3 size: 16 residues. Germline V gene sequence: CDR1 SGHAT, CDR2 FQDESV (reference sequence). CDR3 protein: CASSSTGGGGTDTQYF. In nucleotides, the CDR3 is TGTGCCAGCAGTTCGACTGGCGGCGGTGGTACAGATACGCAGTATTTC.

CDR3 sequence: CASSRGTSGGHKGETQYF. The CDR3 DNA reads TGTGCCAGCAGCCGCGGGACTAGCGGGGGCCACAAGGGAGAGACCCAGTACTTC. The chain recombines TRBV3-1 with TRBJ2-7, with 14 bases identical to TRBD2. The DNA matches TRBJ2-5 better at its end, which makes the J call doubtful. Germline V gene lookup returns CDR1 LGHDT and CDR2 YNNKEL (reference sequence). The CDR3 covers 18 residues.

This clonotype is labeled as medium-sized. The chain recombines TRBV6-1 with TRBJ2-1; 11 positions match TRBD2. CDR3 length: 15 amino acids. V shed 6 bases and J 4 bases; nucleotides not matched to a gene: 5. The germline CDR1 and CDR2 sequences are MNHNS and SASEGT. DNA for the CDR3: TGTGCCAGCAGGGTTCTAGCGGGGGGATACAATGAGCAGTTCTTC. Amino acids: CASRVLAGGYNEQFF.